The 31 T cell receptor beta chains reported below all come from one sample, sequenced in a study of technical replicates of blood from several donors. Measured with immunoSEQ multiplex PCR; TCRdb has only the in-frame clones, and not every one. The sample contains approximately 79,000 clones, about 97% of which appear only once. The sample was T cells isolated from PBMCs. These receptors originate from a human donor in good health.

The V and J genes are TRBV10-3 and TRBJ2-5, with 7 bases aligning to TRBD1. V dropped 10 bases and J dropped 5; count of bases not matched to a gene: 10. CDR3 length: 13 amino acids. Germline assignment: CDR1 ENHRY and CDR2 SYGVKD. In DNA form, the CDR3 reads TGTGCCACCCATGAGACAGGGTATGAGACCCAGTACTTC. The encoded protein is CATHETGYETQYF.

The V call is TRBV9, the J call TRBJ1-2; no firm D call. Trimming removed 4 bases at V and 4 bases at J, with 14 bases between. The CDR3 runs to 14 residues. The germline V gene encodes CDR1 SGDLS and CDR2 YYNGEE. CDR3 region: CASSPDTDGYGYTF. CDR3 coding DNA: TGTGCCAGCAGCCCAGACACCGACGGCTATGGCTACACCTTC.

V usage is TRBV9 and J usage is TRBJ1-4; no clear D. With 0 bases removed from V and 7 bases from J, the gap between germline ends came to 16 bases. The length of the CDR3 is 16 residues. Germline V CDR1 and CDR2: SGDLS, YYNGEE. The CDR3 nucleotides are TGTGCCAGCAGCGTAGGGGCCAGAGGAGGTTCTGAAAAACTGTTTTTT. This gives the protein CASSVGARGGSEKLFF.

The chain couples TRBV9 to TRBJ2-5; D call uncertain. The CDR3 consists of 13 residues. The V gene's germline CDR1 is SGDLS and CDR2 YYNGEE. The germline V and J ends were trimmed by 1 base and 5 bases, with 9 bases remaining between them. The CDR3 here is CASSVSVSETQYF. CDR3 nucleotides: TGTGCCAGCAGCGTATCAGTTTCGGAGACCCAGTACTTC.

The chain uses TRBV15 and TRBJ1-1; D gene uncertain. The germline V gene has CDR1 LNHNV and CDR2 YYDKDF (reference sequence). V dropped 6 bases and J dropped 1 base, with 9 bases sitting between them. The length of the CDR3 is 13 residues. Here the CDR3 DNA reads TGTGCCACCAGTCTAACGAGGAACACTGAAGCTTTCTTT. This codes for CATSLTRNTEAFF.

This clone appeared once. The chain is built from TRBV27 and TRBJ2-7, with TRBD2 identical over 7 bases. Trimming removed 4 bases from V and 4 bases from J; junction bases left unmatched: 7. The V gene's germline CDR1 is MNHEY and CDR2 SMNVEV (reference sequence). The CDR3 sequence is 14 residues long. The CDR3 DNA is TGTGCCAGCAGTTGGGGGGGTCGAAGGTACGAGCAGTACTTC. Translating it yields CASSWGGRRYEQYF.

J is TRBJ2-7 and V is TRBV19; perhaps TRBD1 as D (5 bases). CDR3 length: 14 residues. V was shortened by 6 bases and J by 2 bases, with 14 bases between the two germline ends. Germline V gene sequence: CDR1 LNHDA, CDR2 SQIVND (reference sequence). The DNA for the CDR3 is TGTGCCAGTAGCAAAATGACAGACCCCTACGAGCAGTACTTC. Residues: CASSKMTDPYEQYF.

CDR3 DNA sequence: TGTGCCAGCAAAGCCCCCGTGGACAGTCCTAATAAGAATGAGCAGTTCTTC. Translated: CASKAPVDSPNKNEQFF. The V gene is TRBV2, the J gene TRBJ2-1; D possibly corresponds to TRBD1 (6 bases). CDR3 length: 17 amino acids. From germline, CDR1 is SNHLY and CDR2 FYNNEI. Trimming cost V 7 bases and J 7 bases, with 26 bases left between them.

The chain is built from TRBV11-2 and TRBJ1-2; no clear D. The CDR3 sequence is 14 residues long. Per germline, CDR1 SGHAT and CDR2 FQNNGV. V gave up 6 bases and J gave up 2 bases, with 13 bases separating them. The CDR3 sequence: CASSSDFLNYGYTF. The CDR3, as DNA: TGTGCCAGCAGTTCGGACTTCCTAAACTATGGCTACACCTTC.

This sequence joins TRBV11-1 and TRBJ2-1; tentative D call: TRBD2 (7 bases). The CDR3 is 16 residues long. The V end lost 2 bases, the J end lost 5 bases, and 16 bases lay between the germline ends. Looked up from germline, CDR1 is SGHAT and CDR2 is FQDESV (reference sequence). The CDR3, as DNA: TGTGCCAGCAGCTTATGGGGGGGCAGGGAGGACAATGAGCAGTTCTTC. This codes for CASSLWGGREDNEQFF.

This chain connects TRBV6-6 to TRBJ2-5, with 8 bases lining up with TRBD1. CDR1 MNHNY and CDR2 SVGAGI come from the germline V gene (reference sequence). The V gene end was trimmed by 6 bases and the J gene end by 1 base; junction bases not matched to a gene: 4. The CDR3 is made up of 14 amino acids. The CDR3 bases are TGTGCCAGCAGCTATGGACAGGGCCAAGAGACCCAGTACTTC. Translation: CASSYGQGQETQYF.

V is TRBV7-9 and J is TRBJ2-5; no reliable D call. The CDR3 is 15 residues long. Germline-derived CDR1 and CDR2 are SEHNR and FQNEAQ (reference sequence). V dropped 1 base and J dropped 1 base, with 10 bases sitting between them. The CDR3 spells CASSLDGHSQETQYF. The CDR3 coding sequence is TGTGCCAGCAGCTTAGATGGGCACAGCCAAGAGACCCAGTACTTC.

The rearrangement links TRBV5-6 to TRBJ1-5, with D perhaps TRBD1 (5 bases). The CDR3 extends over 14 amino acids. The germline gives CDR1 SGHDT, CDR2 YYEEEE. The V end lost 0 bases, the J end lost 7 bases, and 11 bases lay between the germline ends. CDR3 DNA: TGTGCCAGCAGCTTGGCAGGGAACGACCAGCCCCAGCATTTT. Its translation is CASSLAGNDQPQHF.

The CDR3 loop reads CAWSWDSPEAFF. In DNA, the CDR3 is TGTGCCTGGAGTTGGGACAGCCCTGAAGCTTTCTTT. This rearrangement joins TRBV30 to TRBJ1-1; 7 nucleotides match TRBD1. The junction had 3 bases not matched to a gene; V was cut back by 2 bases and J by 6 bases. There are 12 residues in the CDR3. CDR1 and CDR2 from the germline V gene are GTSNPN and SVGIG (reference sequence).

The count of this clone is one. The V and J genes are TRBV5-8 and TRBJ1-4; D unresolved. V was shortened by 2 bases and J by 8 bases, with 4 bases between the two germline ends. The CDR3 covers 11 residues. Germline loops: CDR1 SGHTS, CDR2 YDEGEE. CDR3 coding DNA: TGTGCCAGCAGCTTACACGAAAAACTGTTTTTT. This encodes CASSLHEKLFF.

CDR3 DNA sequence: TGCGCCAGCAGTGGGGGCGTAGCCTCCTACAATGAGCAGTTCTTC. It specifies CASSGGVASYNEQFF. The gene calls are TRBV10-1 and TRBJ2-1; D might be TRBD1 (5 bases). CDR3 length: 15 residues. Trimming stripped 4 bases from V and 0 bases from J, with 10 bases between. Germline V CDR1 and CDR2: WNHNN, SYGVQD (reference sequence).

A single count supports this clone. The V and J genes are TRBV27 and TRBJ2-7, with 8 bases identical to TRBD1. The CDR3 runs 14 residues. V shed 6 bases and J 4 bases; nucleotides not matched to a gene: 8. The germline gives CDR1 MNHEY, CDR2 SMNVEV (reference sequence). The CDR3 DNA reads TGTGCCAGCAGACTCGATTACAGGGGGTACGAGCAGTACTTC. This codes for CASRLDYRGYEQYF.

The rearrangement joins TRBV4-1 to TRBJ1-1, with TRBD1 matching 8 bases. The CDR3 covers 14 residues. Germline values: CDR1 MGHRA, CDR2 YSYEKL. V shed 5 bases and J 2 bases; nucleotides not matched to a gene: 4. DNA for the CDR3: TGCGCCAGCAGCACGACAGGGGATAACACTGAAGCTTTCTTT. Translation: CASSTTGDNTEAFF.

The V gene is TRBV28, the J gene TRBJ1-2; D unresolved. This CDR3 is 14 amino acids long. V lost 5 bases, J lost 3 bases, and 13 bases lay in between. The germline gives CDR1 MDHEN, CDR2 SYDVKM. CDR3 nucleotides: TGTGCCAGCAGTCCGATTCGGGGAGACTATGGCTACACCTTC. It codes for CASSPIRGDYGYTF.

CDR3 amino acids: CASSEARLVGGRTEAFF. CDR3 in DNA: TGTGCCAGCAGTGAAGCGCGTTTGGTGGGGGGACGCACTGAAGCTTTCTTT. The chain combines TRBV2 with TRBJ1-1; D is perhaps TRBD1 (5 bases). V was clipped by 0 bases and J by 4 bases, with 18 bases between them. Germline V CDR1 and CDR2: SNHLY, FYNNEI. CDR3 length: 17 residues.

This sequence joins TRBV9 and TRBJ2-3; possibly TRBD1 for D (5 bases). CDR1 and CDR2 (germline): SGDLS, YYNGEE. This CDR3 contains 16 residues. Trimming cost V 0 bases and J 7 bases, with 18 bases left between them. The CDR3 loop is CASSVVGAGQMNTQYF. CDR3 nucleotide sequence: TGTGCCAGCAGCGTAGTAGGGGCCGGACAAATGAATACGCAGTATTTT.

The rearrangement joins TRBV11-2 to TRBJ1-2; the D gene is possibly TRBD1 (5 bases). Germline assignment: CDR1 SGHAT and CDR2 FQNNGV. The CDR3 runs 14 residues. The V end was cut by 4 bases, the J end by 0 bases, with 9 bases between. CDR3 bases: TGTGCCAGCAGCTGGGGGACTTCTAACTATGGCTACACCTTC. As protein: CASSWGTSNYGYTF.

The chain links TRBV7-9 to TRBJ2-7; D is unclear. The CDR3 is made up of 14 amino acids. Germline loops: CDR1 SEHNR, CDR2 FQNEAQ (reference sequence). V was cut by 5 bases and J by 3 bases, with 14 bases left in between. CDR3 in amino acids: CASSPRTRIYEQYF. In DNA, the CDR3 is TGTGCCAGCAGCCCACGAACACGAATCTACGAGCAGTACTTC.

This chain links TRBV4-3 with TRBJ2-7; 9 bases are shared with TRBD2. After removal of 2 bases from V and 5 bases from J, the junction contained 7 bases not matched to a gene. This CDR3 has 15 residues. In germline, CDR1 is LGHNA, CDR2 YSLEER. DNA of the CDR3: TGCGCCAGCAGCCAACTTAGCGGGAGCGGCGACGAGCAGTACTTC. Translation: CASSQLSGSGDEQYF.

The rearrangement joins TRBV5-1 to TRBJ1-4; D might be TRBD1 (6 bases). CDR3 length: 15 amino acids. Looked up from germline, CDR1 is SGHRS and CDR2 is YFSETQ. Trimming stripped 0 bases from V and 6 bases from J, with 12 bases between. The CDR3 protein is CASSLAGGRDEKLFF. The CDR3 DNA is TGCGCCAGCAGCTTGGCCGGGGGGCGAGATGAAAAACTGTTTTTT.

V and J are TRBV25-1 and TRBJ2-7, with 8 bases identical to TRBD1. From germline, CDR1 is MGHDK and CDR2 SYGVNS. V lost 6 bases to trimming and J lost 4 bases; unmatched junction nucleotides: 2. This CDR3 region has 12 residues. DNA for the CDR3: TGTGCCAGCAGGACAGGGGATTACGAGCAGTACTTC. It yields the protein CASRTGDYEQYF.

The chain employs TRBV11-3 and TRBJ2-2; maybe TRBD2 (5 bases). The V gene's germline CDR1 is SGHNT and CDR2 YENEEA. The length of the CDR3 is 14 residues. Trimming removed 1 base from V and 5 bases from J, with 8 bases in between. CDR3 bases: TGTGCCAGCAGCTTAGTCCGGGGAACCGGGGAGCTGTTTTTT. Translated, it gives CASSLVRGTGELFF.

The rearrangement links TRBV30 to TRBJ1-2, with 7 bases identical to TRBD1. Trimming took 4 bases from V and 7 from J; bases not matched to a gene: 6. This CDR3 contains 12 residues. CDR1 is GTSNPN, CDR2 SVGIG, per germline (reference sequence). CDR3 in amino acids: CAWNRDSLGYTF. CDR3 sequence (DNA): TGTGCCTGGAACCGGGACAGTCTTGGCTACACCTTC.

The CDR3 loop reads CASSLPTPGSYAYNEQFF. The CDR3 DNA sequence: TGTGCCAGCAGCCTTCCAACCCCCGGGAGCTATGCCTACAATGAGCAGTTCTTC. V usage is TRBV4-2 and J usage is TRBJ2-1; maybe TRBD2 (6 bases). The CDR3 spans 18 residues. The germline V gene encodes CDR1 LGHNA and CDR2 YNFKEQ. The V end lost 4 bases, the J end lost 2 bases, and 21 bases lay between the germline ends.

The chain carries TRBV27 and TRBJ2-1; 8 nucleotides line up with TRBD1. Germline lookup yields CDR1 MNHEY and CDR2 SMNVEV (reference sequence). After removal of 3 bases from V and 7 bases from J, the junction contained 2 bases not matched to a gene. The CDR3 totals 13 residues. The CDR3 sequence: CASSFDRGNEQFF. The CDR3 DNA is TGTGCCAGCAGTTTCGACAGGGGTAATGAGCAGTTCTTC.

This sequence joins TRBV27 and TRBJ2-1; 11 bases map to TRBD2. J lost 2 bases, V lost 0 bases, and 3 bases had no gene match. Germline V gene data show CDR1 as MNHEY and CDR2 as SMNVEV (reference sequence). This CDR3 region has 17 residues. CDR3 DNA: TGTGCCAGCAGTTTATCATTGGGACTAGCGGCCTACAATGAGCAGTTCTTC. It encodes CASSLSLGLAAYNEQFF.